There are many counts of the clone carrying this T cell receptor (beta chain). Its target is unknown. This specimen comes from a study of CD8 T cells in ankylosing spondylitis. Whole-study results and caveats: Among TCR beta sequences, a motif of roughly 8 highly homologous variants appeared characteristic of ankylosing spondylitis blood.

TCRdb ran MiXCR on the 5' RACE reads and lists one entry per CDR3 protein. The table lists around 7,000 distinct CDR3 sequences, 8.2% of them singletons. CDR3 size: 16 residues. The V end was cut by 0 bases, the J end by 3 bases, with 12 bases between. This chain connects TRBV23-1 to TRBJ2-1; unclear D gene. TRBV23-1 is recorded as an ORF, its role being uncertain. Specimen: blood, either unsorted or a sorted T cell fraction (not recorded which). This TCR derives from a male donor with ankylosing spondylitis or in good health (not recorded which). CDR3 in DNA: TGCGCCAGCAGTCAATCGTTTCTTTGGGACTACAATGAGCAGTTCTTC. It codes for CASSQSFLWDYNEQFF.